Listed below are T cell receptor beta chains from one sample, sequenced in a study of CD8 T cells in ankylosing spondylitis. TCRdb itself ran the 5' RACE reads through MiXCR, one entry per CDR3 protein. The sample lists hundreds of thousands of distinct CDR3 sequences, 8.2% seen once, with approximately 5% in the top ten. The sequenced sample was blood, either unsorted or a sorted T cell fraction (not recorded which). The receptors shown here come from a female donor with ankylosing spondylitis or in good health (not recorded which). CDR3s include the opening cysteine and the closing phenylalanine or tryptophan. The D gene is left open where the match is weak. The size entry is marked missing in some rows and otherwise reads once, few, many or a size class.

d_gene	abundance	v_gene	j_gene	CDR3aa	CDR3nt
-	many	TRBV7-8	TRBJ1-4	CASSLESGRNEKLFF	TGTGCCAGCAGCTTAGAGTCAGGGCGTAATGAAAAACTGTTTTTT
-	many	TRBV5-6	TRBJ2-7	CASSPSPKDEQYF	TGTGCCAGCAGCCCCAGCCCCAAGGACGAGCAGTACTTC
-	many	TRBV14	TRBJ1-5	CASSQGSWGPQHF	TGTGCCAGCAGCCAAGGGAGTTGGGGGCCCCAGCATTTT
TRBD1	many	TRBV18	TRBJ2-2	CASSQGQRSTGELFF	TGTGCCAGCTCACAGGGACAGAGGAGCACCGGGGAGCTGTTTTTT
TRBD1	many	TRBV12-3/TRBV12-4	TRBJ2-7	CASSPRDRLYEQYF	TGTGCCAGCAGTCCCCGGGACAGGCTGTACGAGCAGTACTTC
-	many	TRBV7-8	TRBJ1-4	CASSLNSGWSEKLFF	TGTGCCAGCAGCTTAAATTCGGGTTGGAGTGAAAAACTGTTTTTT
-	many	TRBV5-6	TRBJ2-6	CASSLPTGSGANVLTF	TGTGCCAGCAGCTTGCCAACAGGGTCTGGGGCCAACGTCCTGACTTTC
-	many	TRBV30	TRBJ2-7	CAWGGTSYEQYF	TGTGCCTGGGGGGGGACCTCCTACGAGCAGTACTTC
-	many	TRBV19	TRBJ1-1	CASSMDATGGTEAFF	TGTGCCAGTAGTATGGACGCTACGGGGGGCACTGAAGCTTTCTTT
-	many	TRBV14	TRBJ2-7	CASSRDVTTYEQYF	TGTGCCAGCAGCCGGGACGTAACAACCTACGAGCAGTACTTC
-	-	TRBV20-1	TRBJ2-4	CSARRTGKNIQYF	TGCAGTGCTAGGAGAACAGGGAAAAACATTCAGTACTTC
-	many	TRBV11-2	TRBJ2-7	CASSLNNEQYF	TGTGCCAGCAGCTTAAACAACGAGCAGTACTTC
TRBD1	many	TRBV12-3/TRBV12-4	TRBJ1-5	CASSLATGRPQHF	TGTGCCAGCAGTTTAGCGACAGGGCGGCCCCAGCATTTT
TRBD1	many	TRBV5-1	TRBJ1-1	CASSSPGGSTEAFF	TGCGCCAGCAGTTCCCCAGGGGGTAGCACTGAAGCTTTCTTT
-	many	TRBV6-2/TRBV6-3	TRBJ2-1	CASSPLNNEQFF	TGTGCCAGCAGCCCCCTGAACAATGAGCAGTTCTTC
-	many	TRBV11-2	TRBJ2-7	CASGGPPRHGQYF	TGTGCCAGCGGCGGGCCCCCCAGACACGGGCAGTACTTC
TRBD1	many	TRBV6-2/TRBV6-3	TRBJ1-5	CASSYGTGAGQPQHF	TGTGCCAGCAGTTACGGGACAGGGGCAGGGCAGCCCCAGCATTTT
-	many	TRBV12-3/TRBV12-4	TRBJ1-3	CASSFSSGRHTGNTIYF	TGTGCCAGCAGTTTTAGTTCCGGCAGGCACACTGGAAACACCATATATTTT
TRBD2	many	TRBV12-3/TRBV12-4	TRBJ2-1	CASRFLAGTNEQFF	TGTGCCAGCAGGTTTCTAGCGGGAACAAATGAGCAGTTCTTC
-	many	TRBV5-1	TRBJ1-2	CASSLPGGETRGYTF	TGCGCCAGCAGCTTGCCGGGGGGTGAGACTCGGGGCTACACCTTC
TRBD2	many	TRBV20-1	TRBJ2-1	CSARDTSGGFKNEQFF	TGCAGTGCTAGAGATACTAGCGGGGGCTTCAAAAATGAGCAGTTCTTC
-	-	TRBV30	TRBJ2-2	CATHRPGELLF	TGTGCCACCCACAGACCCGGGGAGCTGCTTTTT
-	many	TRBV12-3/TRBV12-4	TRBJ2-2	CASSFTTGELFF	TGTGCCAGCAGTTTCACCACCGGGGAGCTGTTTTTT
-	many	TRBV25-1	TRBJ1-1	CASRQASEAFF	TGTGCCAGCAGACAGGCCTCTGAAGCTTTCTTT
-	many	TRBV20-1	TRBJ1-4	CSARGTVNEKLFF	TGCAGTGCTAGAGGGACAGTTAATGAAAAACTGTTTTTT
-	-	TRBV6-2/TRBV6-3	TRBJ1-2	CASSYSAGAGGYTF	TGTGCCAGCAGTTACTCGGCCGGGGCGGGTGGCTACACCTTC
-	many	TRBV28	TRBJ2-2	CATKGPAGELFF	TGTGCCACCAAAGGTCCCGCCGGGGAGCTGTTTTTT
-	many	TRBV4-2	TRBJ1-5	CASSQDPNSNQPQHF	TGTGCCAGCAGCCAAGATCCAAATAGCAATCAGCCCCAGCATTTT
-	many	TRBV7-2	TRBJ1-2	CASSPTRTYGYTF	TGTGCCAGCAGCCCGACACGAACCTATGGCTACACCTTC
TRBD1	many	TRBV29-1	TRBJ2-7	CSARGPLGGEQYF	TGCAGCGCGAGGGGGCCCTTAGGGGGCGAGCAGTACTTC
TRBD1	many	TRBV29-1	TRBJ2-7	CSVVMTGGGYEQYF	TGCAGCGTCGTAATGACAGGGGGAGGCTACGAGCAGTACTTC
-	many	TRBV4-3	TRBJ1-2	CASSLISGTALRGYTF	TGCGCCAGCAGCCTGATTTCCGGGACGGCCCTCAGGGGCTACACCTTC
TRBD1	many	TRBV20-1	TRBJ1-2	CSARGTGRRLVYGYTF	TGCAGTGCTAGGGGGACAGGGAGACGGTTGGTCTATGGCTACACCTTC
-	many	TRBV7-6	TRBJ1-2	CASSPYRGRGPYGYTF	TGTGCCAGCAGCCCCTACCGGGGACGAGGTCCCTATGGCTACACCTTC
TRBD1	many	TRBV29-1	TRBJ1-2	CSVPPTGPYGYTF	TGCAGCGTTCCTCCGACAGGGCCCTATGGCTACACCTTC
-	-	TRBV18	TRBJ2-2	CASSRIADGELFF	TGTGCCAGCTCAAGGATAGCAGACGGGGAGCTGTTTTTT
TRBD2	many	TRBV29-1	TRBJ2-1	CSVEWREGPNEQFF	TGCAGCGTGGAGTGGCGGGAGGGCCCCAATGAGCAGTTCTTC
-	few	TRBV27	TRBJ2-5	CASSPDPEGRETQYF	TGTGCCAGCAGCCCTGACCCGGAAGGACGAGAGACCCAGTACTTC
-	many	TRBV12-3/TRBV12-4	TRBJ2-3	CASSFEFRQYF	TGTGCCAGCAGTTTCGAGTTTAGGCAGTATTTT
TRBD1	many	TRBV4-2	TRBJ1-5	CASSPRDRGEQPQHF	TGTGCCAGCAGCCCCCGGGACAGGGGTGAGCAGCCCCAGCATTTT
-	many	TRBV20-1	TRBJ2-5	CSILRETQYF	TGCAGTATCCTGAGGGAGACCCAGTACTTC
-	-	TRBV5-1	TRBJ2-3	CASSLDRTTDTQYF	TGCGCCAGCAGCTTGGACAGGACCACAGATACGCAGTATTTT
TRBD1	-	TRBV30	TRBJ2-4	CAWGQGAPDIQYF	TGTGCCTGGGGTCAGGGGGCGCCGGACATTCAGTACTTC
-	many	TRBV5-1	TRBJ2-1	CASSLGGGTSSYNEQFF	TGCGCCAGCAGCTTGGGTGGGGGAACCAGCTCCTACAATGAGCAGTTCTTC
TRBD2	many	TRBV7-6	TRBJ2-1	CASSLEASGKVEQFF	TGTGCCAGCAGCCTAGAGGCTAGCGGGAAGGTTGAGCAGTTCTTC
TRBD2	many	TRBV7-8	TRBJ2-1	CASSPRPSGGSSSYNEQFF	TGTGCCAGCAGCCCCCGGCCTAGCGGGGGAAGTAGCTCCTACAATGAGCAGTTCTTC
TRBD2	few	TRBV14	TRBJ2-5	CASSKELAGGAETQYF	TGTGCCAGCAGCAAAGAACTTGCGGGAGGAGCGGAGACCCAGTACTTC
-	many	TRBV6-2/TRBV6-3	TRBJ1-5	CASSYEVTYNQPQHF	TGTGCCAGCAGTTATGAGGTGACTTATAATCAGCCCCAGCATTTT
-	once	TRBV2	TRBJ2-3	CASDRSSTDTQYF	TGTGCCAGCGACCGGTCTAGCACAGATACGCAGTATTTT
-	many	TRBV6-1	TRBJ1-1	CASSEGLRDTEAFF	TGTGCCAGCAGTGAAGGGCTTAGGGACACTGAAGCTTTCTTT